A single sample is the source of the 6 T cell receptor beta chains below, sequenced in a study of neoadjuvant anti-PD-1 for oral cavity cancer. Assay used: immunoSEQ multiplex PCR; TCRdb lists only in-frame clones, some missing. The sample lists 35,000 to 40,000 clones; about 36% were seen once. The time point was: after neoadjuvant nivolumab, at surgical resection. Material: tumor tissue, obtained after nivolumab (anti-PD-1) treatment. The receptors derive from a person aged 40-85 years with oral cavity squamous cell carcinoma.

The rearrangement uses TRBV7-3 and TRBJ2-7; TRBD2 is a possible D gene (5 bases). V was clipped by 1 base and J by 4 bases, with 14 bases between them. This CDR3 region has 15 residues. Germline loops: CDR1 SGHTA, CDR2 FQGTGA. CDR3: CASSLNPGFGYEQYF. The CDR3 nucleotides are TGTGCCAGCAGCTTAAACCCGGGGTTCGGGTACGAGCAGTACTTC.

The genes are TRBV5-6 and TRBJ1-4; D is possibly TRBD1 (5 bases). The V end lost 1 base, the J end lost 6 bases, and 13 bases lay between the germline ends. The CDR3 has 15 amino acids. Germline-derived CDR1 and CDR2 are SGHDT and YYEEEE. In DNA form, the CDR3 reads TGTGCCAGCAGCTTGACTACGCAGGGAGATGAAAAACTGTTTTTT. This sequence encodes CASSLTTQGDEKLFF.

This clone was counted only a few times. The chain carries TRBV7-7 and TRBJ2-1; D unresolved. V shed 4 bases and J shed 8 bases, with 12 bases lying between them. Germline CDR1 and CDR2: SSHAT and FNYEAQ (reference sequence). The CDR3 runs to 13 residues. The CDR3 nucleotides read TGTGCCAGCAGCTCGTTTAGTGGCTATGAGCAGTTCTTC. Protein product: CASSSFSGYEQFF.

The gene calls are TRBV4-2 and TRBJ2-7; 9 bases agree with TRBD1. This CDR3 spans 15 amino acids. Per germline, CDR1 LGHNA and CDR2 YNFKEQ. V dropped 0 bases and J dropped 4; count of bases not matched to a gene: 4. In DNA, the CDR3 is TGTGCCAGCAGCCAAGAAGAGACAGGGGGATACGAGCAGTACTTC. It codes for CASSQEETGGYEQYF.

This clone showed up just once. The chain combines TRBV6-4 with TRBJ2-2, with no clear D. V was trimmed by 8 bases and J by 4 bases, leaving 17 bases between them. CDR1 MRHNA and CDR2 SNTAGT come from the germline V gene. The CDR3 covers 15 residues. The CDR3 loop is CASGEPGTFTGELFF. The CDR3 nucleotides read TGTGCCAGCGGAGAGCCGGGTACTTTCACCGGGGAGCTGTTTTTT.

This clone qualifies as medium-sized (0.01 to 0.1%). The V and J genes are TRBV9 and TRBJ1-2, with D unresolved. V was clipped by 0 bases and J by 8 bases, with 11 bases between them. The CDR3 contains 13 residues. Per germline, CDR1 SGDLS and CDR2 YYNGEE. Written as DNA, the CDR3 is TGTGCCAGCAGCGTAGGCCAGCGTCAGGGCTACACCTTC. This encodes CASSVGQRQGYTF. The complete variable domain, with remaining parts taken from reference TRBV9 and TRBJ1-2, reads DSGVTQTPKHLITATGQRVTLRCSPRSGDLSVYWYQQSLDQGLQFLIQYYNGEERAKGNILERFSAQQFPDLHSELNLSSLELGDSALYFCASSVGQRQGYTFGSGTRLTVV.